Detailed here is one T cell receptor beta chain. The read is 3 residues too short to cover the CDR3 end, so that end is filled in from the germline J gene. These data belong to a study of T cells in women clearing cervical HPV infection. Libraries were prepared by immunoSEQ multiplex PCR; TCRdb keeps only in-frame clonotypes and omits some of them. Its table lists about 36,000 clones. The ends lost 3 bases at V and 5 bases at J; junction bases unmatched: 9. Germline CDR1 is SGHTA and CDR2 is FQGNSA. The CDR3 spans 15 residues. This sequence was found in a woman between 18 and 70 years old with a cervical HPV16 infection that either progressed to CIN3+ or cleared (not recorded which). The sequenced sample was blood buffy coat. The chain joins TRBV7-2 to TRBJ2-5; 7 bases map to TRBD2. The CDR3 spells CASSFFQAGLETQYF. The covered CDR3 bases are TGTGCCAGCAGCTTCTTTCAAGCGGGGTTGGAGACC. Full variable domain (rest looked up from reference TRBV7-2 and TRBJ2-5): GAGVSQSPSNKVTEKGKDVELRCDPISGHTALYWYRQSLGQGLEFLIYFQGNSAPDKSGLPSDRFSAERTGGSVSTLTIQRTQQEDSAVYLCASSFFQAGLETQYFGPGTRLLVL.